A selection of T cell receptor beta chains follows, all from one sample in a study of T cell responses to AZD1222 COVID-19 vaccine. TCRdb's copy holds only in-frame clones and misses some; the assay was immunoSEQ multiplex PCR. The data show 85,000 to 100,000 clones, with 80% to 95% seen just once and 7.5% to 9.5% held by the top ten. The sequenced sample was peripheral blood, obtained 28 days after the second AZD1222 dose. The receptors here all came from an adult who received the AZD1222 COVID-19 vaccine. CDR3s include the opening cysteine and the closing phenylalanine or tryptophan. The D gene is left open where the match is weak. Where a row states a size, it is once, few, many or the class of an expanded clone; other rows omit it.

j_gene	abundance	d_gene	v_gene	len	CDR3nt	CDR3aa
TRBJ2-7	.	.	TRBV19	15	TGTGCCAGTAGTATAGCACAGGGTAGGGCCTACGAGCAGTACTTC	CASSIAQGRAYEQYF
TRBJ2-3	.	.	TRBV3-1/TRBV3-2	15	TGTGCCAGCAGCCAAGGCAGCTCCCGGGGGGATACGCAGTATTTT	CASSQGSSRGDTQYF
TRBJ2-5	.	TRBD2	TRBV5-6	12	TGTGCCAGCAGCTTTACTAGCGGGACCCAGTACTTC	CASSFTSGTQYF
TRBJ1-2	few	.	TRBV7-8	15	TGTGCCAGCAGCTTAGCGCGGTCGGGAGGGGATGGCTACACCTTC	CASSLARSGGDGYTF
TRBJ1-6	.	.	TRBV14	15	TGTGCCAGCAGCCAAGATCCGGCAGGTTTCTCACCCCTCCACTTT	CASSQDPAGFSPLHF
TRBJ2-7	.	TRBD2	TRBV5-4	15	TGTGCCAGCAGCTCGACTAGCGGGAGATTGGGCGAGCAGTACTTC	CASSSTSGRLGEQYF
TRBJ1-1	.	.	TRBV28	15	TGTGCCAGCAGCACTTGGGGAGGGGGGAACACTGAAGCTTTCTTT	CASSTWGGGNTEAFF
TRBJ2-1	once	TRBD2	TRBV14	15	TGTGCCAGCAGCCCTAATAGCGGGACATCCGATGAGCAGTTCTTC	CASSPNSGTSDEQFF
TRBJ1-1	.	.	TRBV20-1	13	TGCAGTGCTAGTGGGCCCGTGAACACTGAAGCTTTCTTT	CSASGPVNTEAFF
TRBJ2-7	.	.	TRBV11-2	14	TGTGCCAGCAGCTTAGCGCACACCTCCTACGAGCAGTACTTC	CASSLAHTSYEQYF
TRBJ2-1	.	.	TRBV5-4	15	TGTGCCAGCAGCGCCGGGGTGGGCGCCTACAATGAGCAGTTCTTC	CASSAGVGAYNEQFF
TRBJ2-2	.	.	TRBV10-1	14	TGCGCCTCGTCGTCGGTTAGGGCAAACGGGGAGCTGTTTTTT	CASSSVRANGELFF
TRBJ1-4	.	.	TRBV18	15	TGTGCCAGCTCAACCATCCTTGATTCTAATGAAAAACTGTTTTTT	CASSTILDSNEKLFF
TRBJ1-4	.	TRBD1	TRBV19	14	TGTGCCAGTAGTAGGAAGGACAGGGGAGAAAAACTGTTTTTT	CASSRKDRGEKLFF
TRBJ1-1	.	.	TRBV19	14	TGTGCCAGTAGTATGGACGGGATGAACACTGAAGCTTTCTTT	CASSMDGMNTEAFF
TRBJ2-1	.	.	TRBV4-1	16	TGCGCCAGCAGCCAGGCCGACTCCACCTCCTACAATGAGCAGTTCTTC	CASSQADSTSYNEQFF
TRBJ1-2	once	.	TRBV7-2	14	TGTGCCAGCAGCCAAACCGGCAGGGTCCATGGCTACACCTTC	CASSQTGRVHGYTF
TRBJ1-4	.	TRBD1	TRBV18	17	TGTGCCAGCTCACCCCGGACAGGGGGTTTATCTAATGAAAAACTGTTTTTT	CASSPRTGGLSNEKLFF
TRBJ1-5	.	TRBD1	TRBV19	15	TGTGCCAGTAGGGCGGGACAGGGGCCGGGTCAGCCCCAGCATTTT	CASRAGQGPGQPQHF
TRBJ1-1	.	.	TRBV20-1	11	TGCAGTGCCATGGCGTCGACTGAAGCTTTCTTT	CSAMASTEAFF
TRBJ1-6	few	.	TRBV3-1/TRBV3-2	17	TGTGCCAGCAGCCAGAACAGGGTGAGCTCCTATAATTCACCCCTCCACTTT	CASSQNRVSSYNSPLHF
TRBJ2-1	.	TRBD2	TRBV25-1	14	TGTGCCAGCAGGGGACTAGCGGCCTACAATGAGCAGTTCTTC	CASRGLAAYNEQFF
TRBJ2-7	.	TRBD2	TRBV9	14	TGTGCCAGCAGCGCTAGCGGGAGAGTGGGCGAGCAGTACTTC	CASSASGRVGEQYF
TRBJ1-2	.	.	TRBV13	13	TGTGCCAGCAGCATCCAACAGGTGCATGGCTACACCTTC	CASSIQQVHGYTF
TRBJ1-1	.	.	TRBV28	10	TGTGCCAGCAGGAGCACTGAAGCTTTCTTT	CASRSTEAFF
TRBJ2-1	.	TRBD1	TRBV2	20	TGTGCCAGCAGTAAACAGGGGGATCCTTTGCTAGCCAGCTCCTACAATGAGCAGTTCTTC	CASSKQGDPLLASSYNEQFF
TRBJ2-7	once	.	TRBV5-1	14	TGCGCCAGCAGCTTGGTTCCGGACTCCTACGAGCAGTACTTC	CASSLVPDSYEQYF